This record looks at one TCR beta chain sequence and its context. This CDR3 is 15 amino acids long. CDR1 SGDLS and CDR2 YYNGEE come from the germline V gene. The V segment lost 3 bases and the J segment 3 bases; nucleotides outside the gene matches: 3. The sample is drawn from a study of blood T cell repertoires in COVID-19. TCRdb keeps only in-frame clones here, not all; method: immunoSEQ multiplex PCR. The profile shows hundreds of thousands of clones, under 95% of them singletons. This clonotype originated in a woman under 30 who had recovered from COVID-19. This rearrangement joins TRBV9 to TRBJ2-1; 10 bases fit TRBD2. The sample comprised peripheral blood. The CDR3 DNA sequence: TGTGCCAGCAGCGCCGGACTAGCGGACTACAATGAGCAGTTCTTC. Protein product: CASSAGLADYNEQFF.